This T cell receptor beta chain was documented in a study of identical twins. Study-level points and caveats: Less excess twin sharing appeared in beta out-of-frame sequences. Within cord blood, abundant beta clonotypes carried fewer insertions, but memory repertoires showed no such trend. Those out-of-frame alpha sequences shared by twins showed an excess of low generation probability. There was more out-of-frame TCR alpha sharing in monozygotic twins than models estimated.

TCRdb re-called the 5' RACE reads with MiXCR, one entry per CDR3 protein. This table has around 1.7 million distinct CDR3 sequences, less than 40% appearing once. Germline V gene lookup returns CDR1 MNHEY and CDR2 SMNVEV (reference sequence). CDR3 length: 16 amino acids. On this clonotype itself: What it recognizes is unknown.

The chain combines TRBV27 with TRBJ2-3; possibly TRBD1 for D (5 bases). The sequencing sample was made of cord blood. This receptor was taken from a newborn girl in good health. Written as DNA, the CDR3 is TGTACCGGCAGTTTAGAAAGGGGCGGTTGGACAGATACGCAGTATTTT. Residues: CTGSLERGGWTDTQYF.